This TCR beta chain is from a study of response to subunit inactivated influenza vaccine. Regarding the study as a whole: Seasonal influenza vaccination, on each occasion, was suggested by the authors to recruit few new T cells.

This clonotype has just a few counts. The antigen is undetermined. A single record per CDR3 protein comes from TCRdb applying MiXCR to the RT-PCR reads. This table holds roughly 700,000 distinct CDR3 sequences, around 13% found once. The CDR3 runs 15 residues. Germline trimming cut 2 bases from V and 4 bases from J; bases unmatched to any gene: 6. In germline, CDR1 is MGHRA, CDR2 YSYEKL. This TCR was recovered from a man aged 50 or older who received an inactivated influenza vaccine. The sequences come from PBMCs from blood, collected 14 to 15 days before vaccination. J is TRBJ2-5 and V is TRBV4-1, with 8 bases identical to TRBD2. This chain's CDR3 is CASSQFAGGLETQYF. The CDR3 DNA is TGCGCCAGCAGCCAATTCGCGGGGGGTCTAGAGACCCAGTACTTC.